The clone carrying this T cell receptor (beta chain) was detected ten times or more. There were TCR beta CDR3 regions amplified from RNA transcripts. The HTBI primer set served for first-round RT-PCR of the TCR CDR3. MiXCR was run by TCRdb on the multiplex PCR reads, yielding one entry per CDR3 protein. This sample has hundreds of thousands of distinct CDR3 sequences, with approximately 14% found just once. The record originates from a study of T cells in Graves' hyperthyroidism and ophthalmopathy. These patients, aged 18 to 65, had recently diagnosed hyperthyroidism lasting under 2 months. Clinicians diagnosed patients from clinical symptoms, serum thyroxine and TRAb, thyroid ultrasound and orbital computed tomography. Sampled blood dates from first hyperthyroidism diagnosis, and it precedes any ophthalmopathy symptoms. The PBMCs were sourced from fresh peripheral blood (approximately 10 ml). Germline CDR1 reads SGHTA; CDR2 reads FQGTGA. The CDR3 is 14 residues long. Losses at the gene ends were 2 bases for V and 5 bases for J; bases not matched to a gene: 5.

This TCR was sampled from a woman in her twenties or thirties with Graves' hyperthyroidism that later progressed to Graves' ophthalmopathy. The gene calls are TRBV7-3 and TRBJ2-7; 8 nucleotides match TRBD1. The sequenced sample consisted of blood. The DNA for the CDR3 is TGTGCCAGCAGCTTAGGACAGGGAAACAACGAGCAGTACTTC. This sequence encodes CASSLGQGNNEQYF.